This T cell receptor beta chain was profiled in a study of T cell responses to AZD1222 COVID-19 vaccine. Study conclusions and caveats: Dominant CD4 TCR responses targeted spike regions 160-218 and 743-854. After the peak T cell response, and only then, were repertoires sampled. The sample set comprised mostly white British donors with more females, and clonal diversity was possibly underestimated.

Method: immunoSEQ multiplex PCR; TCRdb's copy keeps in-frame clones and lacks some. The data hold about 27,000 clones, with around 92% observed a single time. On this clone: The antigen is not known.

Deletions cut 6 bases from V and 4 bases from J, with 5 bases between. The V gene's germline CDR1 is SEHNR and CDR2 FQNEAQ (reference sequence). The CDR3 runs to 11 residues. Source: peripheral blood, taken 28 days after the second AZD1222 dose. The source is an adult who received the AZD1222 COVID-19 vaccine. The gene calls are TRBV7-9 and TRBJ2-3; no reliable D call. CDR3 residues: CASSLPDTQYF. DNA for the CDR3: TGTGCCAGCAGTCTCCCAGATACGCAGTATTTT.